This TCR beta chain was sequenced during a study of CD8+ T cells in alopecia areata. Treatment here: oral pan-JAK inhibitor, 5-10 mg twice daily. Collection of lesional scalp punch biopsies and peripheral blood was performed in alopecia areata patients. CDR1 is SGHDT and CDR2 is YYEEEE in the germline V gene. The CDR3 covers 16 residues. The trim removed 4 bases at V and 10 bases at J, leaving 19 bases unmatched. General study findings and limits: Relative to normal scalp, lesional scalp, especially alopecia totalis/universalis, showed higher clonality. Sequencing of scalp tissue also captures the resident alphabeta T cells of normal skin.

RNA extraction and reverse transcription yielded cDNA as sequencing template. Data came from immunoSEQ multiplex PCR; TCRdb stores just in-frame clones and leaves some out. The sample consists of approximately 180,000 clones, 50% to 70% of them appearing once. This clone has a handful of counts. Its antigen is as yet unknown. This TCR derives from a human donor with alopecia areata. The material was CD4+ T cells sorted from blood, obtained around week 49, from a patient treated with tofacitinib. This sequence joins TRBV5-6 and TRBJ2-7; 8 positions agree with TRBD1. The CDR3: CASSPNRQGLTGRQYF. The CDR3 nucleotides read TGTGCCAGCAGCCCGAATCGACAGGGGCTAACGGGGCGACAGTACTTC.